This entry is about one T cell receptor (beta chain). This study enrolled people aged 18 to 89 from 24 US geographic areas. Clinical history reported by participants formed the basis on which cohorts were assigned. Profiling relied on immunoSEQ multiplex PCR, and the TCRdb table lists in-frame clones only, not all of them. The data contain approximately 260,000 clones, around 90% of them singletons. This CDR3 has 16 residues. V shed 0 bases and J shed 2 bases, with 14 bases lying between them. From germline, CDR1 is LGHNA and CDR2 YSLEER. The entry originates in a study of blood T cell repertoires in COVID-19. The wider study: The samples span acute and convalescent COVID-19 from the United States, Italy and Spain. The analysed material was cDNA or gDNA that came from T cells, B-cell-depleted T cells, or PBMCs.

Sample: PBMCs or T cells enriched from blood (not recorded which). This TCR came from a woman younger than 45 with acute COVID-19. The chain uses TRBV4-3 and TRBJ2-7; TRBD1 might be the D (6 bases). CDR3 region: CASSQDLFDRTYEQYF. The CDR3 region has the DNA TGCGCCAGCAGCCAAGACCTTTTTGACAGGACCTACGAGCAGTACTTC.